Each of the 29 T cell receptor beta chains below was sequenced from the same sample in a study of blood T cell repertoires in COVID-19. The data were produced by immunoSEQ multiplex PCR, yet TCRdb's version contains in-frame clones alone and is incomplete. This sample yields some 330,000 clones, of which roughly 86% are seen a single time; 1.5% to 2% belongs to the top ten. The specimen sequenced was PBMCs or T cells enriched from blood (not recorded which). These receptors were obtained from a man aged 35-49 years in a cohort exposed to, infected with or recovered from COVID-19 (not recorded which).

V gene TRBV30 combines with J gene TRBJ2-1, with a possible D match to TRBD2 (6 bases). CDR3 length: 13 amino acids. Looked up from germline, CDR1 is GTSNPN and CDR2 is SVGIG (reference sequence). Trimming stripped 0 bases from V and 12 bases from J, with 15 bases between. CDR3: CAWSVQGGKVQFF. CDR3 sequence (DNA): TGTGCCTGGAGTGTACAAGGCGGGAAGGTGCAGTTCTTC.

This clone was seen more than once but under ten times. The J gene is TRBJ1-4, the V gene TRBV7-9; a weak D match, TRBD1 (6 bases). Germline V gives CDR1 SEHNR, CDR2 FQNEAQ (reference sequence). The CDR3 is 15 amino acids. Trimming pared 5 bases from V and 7 bases from J, leaving 17 bases between. CDR3 DNA: TGTGCCAGCAGCGTCACACAGGGTATAACTGAAAAACTGTTTTTT. Translation: CASSVTQGITEKLFF.

The chain is built from TRBV5-1 and TRBJ1-1, with 7 bases fitting TRBD1. The CDR3 runs 15 residues. V lost 4 bases, J lost 1 base, and 7 bases stayed unmatched. Germline V gene sequence: CDR1 SGHRS, CDR2 YFSETQ. The CDR3 loop reads CASSPWDRGNTEAFF. The CDR3 DNA follows: TGCGCCAGCAGCCCCTGGGACAGAGGGAACACTGAAGCTTTCTTT.

The chain couples TRBV2 to TRBJ2-5; D remains ambiguous. V gave up 5 bases and J gave up 4 bases, with 5 bases separating them. This CDR3 is built from 11 residues. Germline CDR1 SNHLY, CDR2 FYNNEI. The CDR3 loop is CASSFGETQYF. CDR3 sequence (DNA): TGTGCCAGCAGTTTCGGAGAGACCCAGTACTTC. Using reference TRBV2 and TRBJ2-5 for the parts outside the CDR3, the full variable domain is EPEVTQTPSHQVTQMGQEVILRCVPISNHLYFYWYRQILGQKVEFLVSFYNNEISEKSEIFDDQFSVERPDGSNFTLKIRSTKLEDSAMYFCASSFGETQYFGPGTRLLVL.

V usage is TRBV10-3 and J usage is TRBJ1-5; no clear D gene. From germline, CDR1 is ENHRY and CDR2 SYGVKD. CDR3 length: 16 amino acids. The germline V and J ends were trimmed by 0 bases and 4 bases, with 13 bases remaining between them. The CDR3: CAISESLQAPNQPQHF. The DNA of the CDR3 is TGTGCCATCAGTGAGTCGTTGCAAGCCCCGAATCAGCCCCAGCATTTT.

CDR3 protein: CAWSVRGVYGYTF. The CDR3 bases are TGTGCCTGGAGTGTAAGGGGTGTCTATGGCTACACCTTC. The V and J genes are TRBV30 and TRBJ1-2; possible D gene TRBD1, 5 bases. The CDR3 sequence is 13 residues long. CDR1 GTSNPN and CDR2 SVGIG come from the germline V gene (reference sequence). V gave up 0 bases and J gave up 4 bases, with 9 bases separating them.

Here the CDR3 reads CASSIGQANYGYTF. The CDR3 DNA is TGTGCCAGCAGCATCGGACAGGCTAACTATGGCTACACCTTC. V and J are TRBV7-9 and TRBJ1-2, with 7 nucleotides matching TRBD1. The CDR3 has 14 amino acids. J gave up 0 bases and V 5 bases, and 3 bases lay outside the gene matches. Germline V lookup: CDR1 SEHNR, CDR2 FQNEAQ (reference sequence).

This clone appeared once. The rearrangement links TRBV2 to TRBJ1-2, with 9 bases fitting TRBD1. This CDR3 is 13 amino acids long. Germline values: CDR1 SNHLY, CDR2 FYNNEI. V was clipped by 7 bases and J by 5 bases; unmatched bases: 5. The CDR3 coding sequence is TGTGCCAGCACAGGGGACAGGGCTTATGGCTACACCTTC. Translating it yields CASTGDRAYGYTF.

This clone was observed once. The genes are TRBV7-8 and TRBJ2-1; D unclear. The V end was cut by 1 base, the J end by 3 bases, with 4 bases between. The CDR3 has 13 residues. From germline, CDR1 is SGHVS and CDR2 FQNEAQ. CDR3 region: CASSLDSYNEQFF. In nucleotides, the CDR3 is TGTGCCAGCAGCTTAGACAGCTACAATGAGCAGTTCTTC.

The V gene is TRBV6-5, the J gene TRBJ1-2; D is undetermined. Per germline, CDR1 MNHEY and CDR2 SVGAGI. The germline V and J ends were trimmed by 6 bases and 1 base, with 15 bases remaining between them. The CDR3 contains 15 residues. The DNA for the CDR3 is TGTGCCAGCAGGACTACAGCTCTGGGTAACTATGGCTACACCTTC. Amino acids: CASRTTALGNYGYTF.

V is TRBV10-1 and J is TRBJ2-5; 8 bases map to TRBD2. The J segment lost 5 bases and the V segment lost 1 base, leaving 6 bases of the junction unmatched. This CDR3 is 15 amino acids long. Per germline, CDR1 WNHNN and CDR2 SYGVQD (reference sequence). The CDR3 sequence: CASSELAGRGETQYF. The DNA for the CDR3 is TGCGCCAGCAGTGAGTTAGCCGGGAGGGGCGAGACCCAGTACTTC.

The J gene is TRBJ2-6, the V gene TRBV7-8, with a possible D match to TRBD1 (6 bases). The CDR3 runs 16 residues. Trimming pared 2 bases from V and 1 base from J, leaving 9 bases between. The germline V gene encodes CDR1 SGHVS and CDR2 FQNEAQ. DNA of the CDR3: TGTGCCAGCAGCTTAAAAACAGGGTCTGGGGCCAACGTCCTGACTTTC. Protein: CASSLKTGSGANVLTF.

This chain connects TRBV10-3 to TRBJ2-7, with 10 bases identical to TRBD1. Germline trimming cut 11 bases from V and 3 bases from J; bases unmatched to any gene: 7. This CDR3 comprises 13 residues. CDR1 and CDR2 from the germline V gene are ENHRY and SYGVKD. CDR3 sequence reads: CAVEGTGDYEQYF. In DNA form, the CDR3 reads TGTGCCGTCGAAGGGACAGGGGACTACGAGCAGTACTTC.

The chain recombines TRBV15 with TRBJ2-1; D is perhaps TRBD2 (5 bases). This CDR3 region has 14 residues. Germline assignment: CDR1 LNHNV and CDR2 YYDKDF (reference sequence). Trimming removed 0 bases at V and 15 bases at J, with 18 bases between. The CDR3 DNA follows: TGTGCCACCAGCAGAGATCTTAACGGGCTTGAGGGGTTCTTC. As protein: CATSRDLNGLEGFF.

This clone was recorded once. The chain couples TRBV7-7 to TRBJ2-3; D call uncertain. This CDR3 region has 15 residues. The germline V gene has CDR1 SSHAT and CDR2 FNYEAQ (reference sequence). Trimming took 1 base from V and 0 from J, leaving 8 bases between them. The CDR3 region is CASSLGGLSTDTQYF. CDR3 DNA: TGTGCCAGCAGCTTAGGAGGTCTTAGCACAGATACGCAGTATTTT.

The chain employs TRBV7-8 and TRBJ2-2, with a possible D match to TRBD2 (7 bases). Germline lookup yields CDR1 SGHVS and CDR2 FQNEAQ. The CDR3 has 15 amino acids. V was clipped by 5 bases and J by 5 bases, with 15 bases between them. DNA for the CDR3: TGTGCCAGCAGCCGACGGGGGGCCAGGACCGGGGAGCTGTTTTTT. Translation: CASSRRGARTGELFF.

The chain recombines TRBV6-6 with TRBJ1-3; 8 bases map to TRBD1. V lost 7 bases to trimming and J lost 2 bases; unmatched junction nucleotides: 10. CDR1 and CDR2 (germline): MNHNY, SVGAGI (reference sequence). There are 16 residues in the CDR3. In DNA, the CDR3 is TGTGCCAGCAAACCGGCTGGACAGGGCGCTGGAAACACCATATATTTT. Translated: CASKPAGQGAGNTIYF.

The V and J genes are TRBV6-5 and TRBJ1-5, with no clear D. CDR3 size: 14 residues. V was pared by 4 bases and J by 5 bases, with 12 bases between. CDR1 and CDR2 from the germline V gene are MNHEY and SVGAGI. CDR3 loop: CASSLAAGYQPQHF. The CDR3 DNA sequence: TGTGCCAGCAGTTTAGCGGCGGGTTATCAGCCCCAGCATTTT.

The V and J genes are TRBV11-2 and TRBJ1-4; 7 bases agree with TRBD1. The CDR3 consists of 13 residues. Germline V gives CDR1 SGHAT, CDR2 FQNNGV. After removal of 6 bases from V and 8 bases from J, the junction contained 6 bases not matched to a gene. This chain's CDR3 is CASSPGGEEKLFF. CDR3 sequence (DNA): TGTGCCAGCAGTCCAGGGGGAGAAGAAAAACTGTTTTTT. Complete variable domain (other parts from reference TRBV11-2 and TRBJ1-4): EAGVAQSPRYKIIEKRQSVAFWCNPISGHATLYWYQQILGQGPKLLIQFQNNGVVDDSQLPKDRFSAERLKGVDSTLKIQPAKLEDSAVYLCASSPGGEEKLFFGSGTQLSVL.

The rearrangement links TRBV20-1 to TRBJ2-1; the D gene is possibly TRBD1 (6 bases). The V and J ends lost 5 bases and 11 bases respectively, with 13 bases between them. The CDR3 totals 11 residues. Germline lookup yields CDR1 DFQATT and CDR2 SNEGSKA (reference sequence). CDR3 in amino acids: CSARTGLKQFF. CDR3 nucleotide sequence: TGCAGTGCTCGAACAGGGTTGAAGCAGTTCTTC.

The sample holds a few counts of this clone. J is TRBJ2-2 and V is TRBV7-9; TRBD1 might be the D (6 bases). The ends were cut back, 5 bases at V and 7 bases at J, with 14 bases in the middle. This CDR3 spans 14 amino acids. Looked up from germline, CDR1 is SEHNR and CDR2 is FQNEAQ (reference sequence). The CDR3 reads CASSPGQSIGELFF. The CDR3 nucleotides read TGTGCCAGCAGCCCCGGACAGAGCATCGGGGAGCTGTTTTTT.

The chain is built from TRBV27 and TRBJ1-4, with 8 positions matching TRBD1. The CDR3 is made up of 15 amino acids. Trimming took 5 bases from V and 6 from J; bases not matched to a gene: 8. Looked up from germline, CDR1 is MNHEY and CDR2 is SMNVEV (reference sequence). The chain's CDR3 is CASSPQTGGDEKLFF. CDR3 DNA: TGTGCCAGCAGTCCCCAAACAGGGGGGGATGAAAAACTGTTTTTT.

The chain employs TRBV2 and TRBJ2-7; 12 bases align to TRBD2. The CDR3 contains 15 residues. The germline CDR1 and CDR2 sequences are SNHLY and FYNNEI. The J segment lost 5 bases and the V segment lost 8 bases, leaving 10 bases of the junction unmatched. The CDR3 protein is CASSLGLAGTDEQYF. For the CDR3, the DNA is TGTGCCAGCTCTTTAGGACTAGCGGGAACCGACGAGCAGTACTTC.

The V and J genes are TRBV3-1 (or the pseudogene TRBV3-2) and TRBJ2-7; 9 bases map to TRBD1. The CDR3 spans 15 residues. Per germline, CDR1 LGHDT and CDR2 YNNKEL (reference sequence). Losses at the gene ends were 6 bases for V and 3 bases for J; bases not matched to a gene: 9. The CDR3 is CASSRYRGPDYEQYF. Written as DNA, the CDR3 is TGTGCCAGCAGTCGTTACAGGGGGCCGGACTACGAGCAGTACTTC.

The chain has TRBV28 and TRBJ2-1; 11 bases agree with TRBD2. V trimming: 2 bases; J trimming: 3 bases; junction bases outside the gene matches: 3. Looked up from germline, CDR1 is MDHEN and CDR2 is SYDVKM. The length of the CDR3 is 16 residues. CDR3 nucleotides: TGTGCCAGCAGTTTACCAACTAGCGGGAGCTACAATGAGCAGTTCTTC. Protein: CASSLPTSGSYNEQFF.

This chain joins TRBV11-3 and TRBJ2-1; D unresolved. CDR1 SGHNT and CDR2 YENEEA come from the germline V gene. This CDR3 is built from 13 residues. The germline V and J ends were trimmed by 2 bases and 7 bases, with 9 bases remaining between them. CDR3 DNA sequence: TGTGCCAGCAGCTTACTGGGCTCAAATGAGCAGTTCTTC. Protein product: CASSLLGSNEQFF. Full variable domain (rest looked up from reference TRBV11-3 and TRBJ2-1): EAGVVQSPRYKIIEKKQPVAFWCNPISGHNTLYWYLQNLGQGPELLIRYENEEAVDDSQLPKDRFSAERLKGVDSTLKIQPAELGDSAVYLCASSLLGSNEQFFGPGTRLTVL.

The chain couples TRBV19 to TRBJ1-1; D gene unclear. The germline gives CDR1 LNHDA, CDR2 SQIVND (reference sequence). The V end lost 7 bases, the J end lost 3 bases, and 9 bases lay between the germline ends. The CDR3 sequence is 12 residues long. In DNA, the CDR3 is TGTGCCAGTAAGTCGCAGGACACTGAAGCTTTCTTT. Its translation: CASKSQDTEAFF.

The chain employs TRBV24-1 and TRBJ1-5, with D perhaps matching TRBD1 (5 bases). Germline V CDR1 and CDR2: KGHDR, SFDVKD. Trimming stripped 3 bases from V and 3 bases from J, with 8 bases between. CDR3 length: 14 amino acids. CDR3 DNA sequence: TGTGCCACCAGTGATCACAGGATCAATCAGCCCCAGCATTTT. Its protein product is CATSDHRINQPQHF.

This clone was detected a few times. V gene TRBV3-1 (or the pseudogene TRBV3-2) combines with J gene TRBJ2-6; 7 bases are a match to TRBD1. The CDR3 has 19 amino acids. Germline values: CDR1 LGHDT, CDR2 YNNKEL (reference sequence). The ends lost 3 bases at V and 0 bases at J; junction bases unmatched: 11. The CDR3 sequence is CASSHELRDRHSGANVLTF. CDR3 DNA: TGTGCCAGCAGCCATGAACTCCGGGACAGACACTCTGGGGCCAACGTCCTGACTTTC.